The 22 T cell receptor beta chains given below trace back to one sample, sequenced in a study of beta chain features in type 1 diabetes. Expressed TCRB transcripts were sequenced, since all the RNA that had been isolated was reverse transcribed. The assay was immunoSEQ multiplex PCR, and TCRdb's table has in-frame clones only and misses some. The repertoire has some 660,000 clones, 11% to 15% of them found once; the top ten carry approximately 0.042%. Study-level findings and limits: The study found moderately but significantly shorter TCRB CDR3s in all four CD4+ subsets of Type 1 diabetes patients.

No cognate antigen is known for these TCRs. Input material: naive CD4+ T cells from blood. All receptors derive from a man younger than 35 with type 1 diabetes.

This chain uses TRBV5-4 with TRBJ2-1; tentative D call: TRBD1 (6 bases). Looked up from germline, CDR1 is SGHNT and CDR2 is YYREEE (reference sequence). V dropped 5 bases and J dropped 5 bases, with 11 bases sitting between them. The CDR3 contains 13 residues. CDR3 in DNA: TGTGCCAGCAGTATACAGGGAAACAATGAGCAGTTCTTC. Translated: CASSIQGNNEQFF.

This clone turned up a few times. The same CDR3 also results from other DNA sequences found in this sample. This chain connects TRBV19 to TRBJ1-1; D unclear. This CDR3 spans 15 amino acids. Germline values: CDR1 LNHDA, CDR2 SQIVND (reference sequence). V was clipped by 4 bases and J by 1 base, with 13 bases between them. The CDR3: CASSTPDRGNTEAFF. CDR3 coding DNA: TGTGCCAGTAGTACCCCCGACCGGGGGAACACTGAAGCTTTCTTT.

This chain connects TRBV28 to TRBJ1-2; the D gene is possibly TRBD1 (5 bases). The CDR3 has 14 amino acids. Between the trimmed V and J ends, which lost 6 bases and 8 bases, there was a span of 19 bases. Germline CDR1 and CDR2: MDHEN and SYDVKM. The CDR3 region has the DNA TGTGCCAGCAGACCCGGGGCCGGGGCACGGGGCTACACCTTC. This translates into CASRPGAGARGYTF.

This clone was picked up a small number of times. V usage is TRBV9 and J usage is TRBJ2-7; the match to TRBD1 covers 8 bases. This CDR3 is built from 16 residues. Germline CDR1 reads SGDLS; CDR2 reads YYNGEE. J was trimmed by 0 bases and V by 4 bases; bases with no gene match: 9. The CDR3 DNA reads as TGTGCCAGCAGCCCCAAAGGGACAGGCTTCTCCTACGAGCAGTACTTC. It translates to CASSPKGTGFSYEQYF.

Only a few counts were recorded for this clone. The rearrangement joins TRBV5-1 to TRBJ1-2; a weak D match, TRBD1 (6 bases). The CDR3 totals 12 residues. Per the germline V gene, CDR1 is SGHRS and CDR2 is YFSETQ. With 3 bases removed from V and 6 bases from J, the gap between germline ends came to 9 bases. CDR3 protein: CASSYKGDGYTF. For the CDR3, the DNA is TGCGCCAGCAGCTACAAGGGGGATGGCTACACCTTC.

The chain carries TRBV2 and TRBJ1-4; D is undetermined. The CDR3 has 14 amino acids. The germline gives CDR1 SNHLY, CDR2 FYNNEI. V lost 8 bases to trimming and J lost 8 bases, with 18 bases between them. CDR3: CASGASGWVEKLFF. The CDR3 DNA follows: TGTGCCAGCGGAGCGTCGGGATGGGTAGAAAAACTGTTTTTT.

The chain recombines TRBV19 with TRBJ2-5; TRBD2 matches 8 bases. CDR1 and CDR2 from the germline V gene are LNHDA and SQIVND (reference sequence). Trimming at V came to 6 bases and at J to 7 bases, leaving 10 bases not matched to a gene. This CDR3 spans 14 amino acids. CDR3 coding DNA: TGTGCCAGTAGCTCGGGACTAGGAGAGGGGACCCAGTACTTC. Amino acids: CASSSGLGEGTQYF.

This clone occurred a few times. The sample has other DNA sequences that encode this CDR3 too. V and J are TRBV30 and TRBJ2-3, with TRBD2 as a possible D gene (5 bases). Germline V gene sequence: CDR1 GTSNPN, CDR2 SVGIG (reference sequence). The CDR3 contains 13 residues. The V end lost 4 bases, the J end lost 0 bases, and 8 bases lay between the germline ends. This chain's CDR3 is CAWTSGSTDTQYF. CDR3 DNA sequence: TGTGCCTGGACCAGCGGCAGCACAGATACGCAGTATTTT.

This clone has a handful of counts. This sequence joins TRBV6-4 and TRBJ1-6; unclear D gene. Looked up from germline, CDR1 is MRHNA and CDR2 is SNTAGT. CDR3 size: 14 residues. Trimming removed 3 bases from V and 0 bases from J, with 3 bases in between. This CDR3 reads CASSESSYNSPLHF. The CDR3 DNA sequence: TGTGCCAGCAGTGAGAGCTCCTATAATTCACCCCTCCACTTT.

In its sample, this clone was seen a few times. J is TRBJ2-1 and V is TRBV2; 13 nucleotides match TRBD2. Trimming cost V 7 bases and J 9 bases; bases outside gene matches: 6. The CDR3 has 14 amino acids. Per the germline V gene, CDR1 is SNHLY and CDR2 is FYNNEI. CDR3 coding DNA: TGTGCCAGCATAGGACTAGCGGGGGCCATTGAGCAGTTCTTC. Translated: CASIGLAGAIEQFF.

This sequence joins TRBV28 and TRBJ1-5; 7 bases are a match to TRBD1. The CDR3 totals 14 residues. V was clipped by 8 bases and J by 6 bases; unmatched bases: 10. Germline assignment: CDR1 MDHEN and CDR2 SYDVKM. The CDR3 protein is CASGGQGGGQPQHF. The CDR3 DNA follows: TGTGCCAGCGGGGGCCAGGGGGGAGGTCAGCCCCAGCATTTT.

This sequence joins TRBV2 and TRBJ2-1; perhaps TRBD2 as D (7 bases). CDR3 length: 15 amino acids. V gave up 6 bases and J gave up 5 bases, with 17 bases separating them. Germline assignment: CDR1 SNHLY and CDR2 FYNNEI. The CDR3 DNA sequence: TGTGCCAGCAGGCGGGGGCCCGGCCGGGACAATGAGCAGTTCTTC. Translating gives CASRRGPGRDNEQFF.

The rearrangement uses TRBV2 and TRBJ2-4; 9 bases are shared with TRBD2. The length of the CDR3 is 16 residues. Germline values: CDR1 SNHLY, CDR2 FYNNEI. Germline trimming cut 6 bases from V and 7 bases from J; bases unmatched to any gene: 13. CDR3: CASSPKPLAGRNIQYF. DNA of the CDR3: TGTGCCAGCAGCCCCAAACCACTAGCGGGCCGGAACATTCAGTACTTC.

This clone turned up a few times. For the CDR3, the DNA is TGTGCCAGCAGCCTTGAGAGGGTTGGGACTGAAGCTTTCTTT. Its protein is CASSLERVGTEAFF. The chain couples TRBV9 to TRBJ1-1, with D uncertain. V was pared by 4 bases and J by 5 bases, with 15 bases between. Germline CDR1 reads SGDLS; CDR2 reads YYNGEE. The length of the CDR3 is 14 residues.

The CDR3 protein is CAWRGDRSNTEAFF. The CDR3 DNA reads TGTGCCTGGAGGGGGGACAGGTCGAACACTGAAGCTTTCTTT. This chain uses TRBV30 with TRBJ1-1, with TRBD1 matching over 8 bases. CDR1 GTSNPN and CDR2 SVGIG come from the germline V gene (reference sequence). V gave up 3 bases and J gave up 1 base; unmatched junction bases: 4. The CDR3 has 14 residues.

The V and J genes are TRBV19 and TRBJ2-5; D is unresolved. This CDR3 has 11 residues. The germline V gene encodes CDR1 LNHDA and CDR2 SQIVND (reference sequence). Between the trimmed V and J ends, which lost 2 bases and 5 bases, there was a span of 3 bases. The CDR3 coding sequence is TGTGCCAGTAGTATAATGGAGACCCAGTACTTC. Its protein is CASSIMETQYF.

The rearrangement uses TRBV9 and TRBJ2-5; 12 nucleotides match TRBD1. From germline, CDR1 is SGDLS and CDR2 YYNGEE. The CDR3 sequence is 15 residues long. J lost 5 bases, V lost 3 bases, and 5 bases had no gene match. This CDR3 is CASSARDRGLETQYF. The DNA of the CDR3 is TGTGCCAGCAGCGCCCGGGACAGGGGGCTGGAGACCCAGTACTTC.

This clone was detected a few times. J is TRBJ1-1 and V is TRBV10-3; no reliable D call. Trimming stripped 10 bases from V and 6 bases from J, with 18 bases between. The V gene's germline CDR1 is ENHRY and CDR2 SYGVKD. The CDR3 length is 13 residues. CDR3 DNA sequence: TGTGCCACCCTATACAAGGGTGACGCTGAAGCTTTCTTT. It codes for CATLYKGDAEAFF.

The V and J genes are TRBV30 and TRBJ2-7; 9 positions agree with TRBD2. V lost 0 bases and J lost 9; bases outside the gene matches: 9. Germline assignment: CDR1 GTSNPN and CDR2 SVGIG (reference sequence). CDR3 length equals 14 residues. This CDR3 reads CAWSVGLAGSVQYF. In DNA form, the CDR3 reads TGTGCCTGGAGTGTAGGTCTAGCGGGATCGGTGCAGTACTTC.

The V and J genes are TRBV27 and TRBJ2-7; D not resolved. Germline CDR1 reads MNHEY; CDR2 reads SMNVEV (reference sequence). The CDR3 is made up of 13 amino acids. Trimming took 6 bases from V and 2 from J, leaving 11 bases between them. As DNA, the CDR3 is TGTGCCAGCAGCCCCGAGATGACCTACGAGCAGTACTTC. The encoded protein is CASSPEMTYEQYF.

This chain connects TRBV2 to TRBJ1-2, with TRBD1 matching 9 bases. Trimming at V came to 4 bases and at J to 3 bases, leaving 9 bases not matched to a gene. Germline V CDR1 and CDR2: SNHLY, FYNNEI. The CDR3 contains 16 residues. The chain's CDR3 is CASSGPGQGLHYGYTF. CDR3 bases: TGTGCCAGCAGTGGGCCGGGACAGGGCTTACACTATGGCTACACCTTC.

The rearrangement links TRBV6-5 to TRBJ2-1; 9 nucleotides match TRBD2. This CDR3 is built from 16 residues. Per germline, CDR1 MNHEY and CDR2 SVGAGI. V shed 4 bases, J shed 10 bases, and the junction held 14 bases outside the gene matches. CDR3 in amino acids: CASSSPFSSGSGEQFF. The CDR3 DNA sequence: TGTGCCAGCAGTTCCCCCTTCAGTAGCGGGAGTGGCGAGCAGTTCTTC.